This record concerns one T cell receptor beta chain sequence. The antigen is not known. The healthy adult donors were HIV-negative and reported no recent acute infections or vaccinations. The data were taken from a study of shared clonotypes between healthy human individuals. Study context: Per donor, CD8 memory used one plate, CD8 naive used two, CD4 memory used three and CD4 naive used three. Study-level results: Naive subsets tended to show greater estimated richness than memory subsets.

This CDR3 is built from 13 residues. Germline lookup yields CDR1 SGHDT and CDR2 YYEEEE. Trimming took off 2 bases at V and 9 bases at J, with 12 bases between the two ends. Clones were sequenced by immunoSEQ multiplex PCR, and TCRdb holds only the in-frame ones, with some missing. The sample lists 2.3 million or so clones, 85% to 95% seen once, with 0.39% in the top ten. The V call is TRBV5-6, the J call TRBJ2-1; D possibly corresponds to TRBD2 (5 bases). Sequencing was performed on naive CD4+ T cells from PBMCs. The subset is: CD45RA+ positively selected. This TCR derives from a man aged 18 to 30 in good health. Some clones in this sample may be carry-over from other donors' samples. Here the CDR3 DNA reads TGTGCCAGCAGCTTCGGGGTAGCTGGTGAGCAGTTCTTC. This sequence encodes CASSFGVAGEQFF.